This T cell receptor beta chain was recovered during a study of CD4 and CD8 cells across lung adenocarcinoma regions. CDR3 length: 17 residues. From germline, CDR1 is MNHEY and CDR2 SMNVEV (reference sequence). TCRdb reanalysed the PCR reads using MiXCR and keeps one entry per CDR3 protein. The table records about 18,000 distinct CDR3 sequences, 50% of them present only once. This clonotype has only one observation. A junction end diverges from the germline sequence, so it may reflect a read error. Samples came from patients with localized non-small cell lung adenocarcinoma. This sequence originates from a male donor with lung adenocarcinoma. The CD4 and CD8 labels of this study may be unreliable. The chain uses TRBV27 and TRBJ2-3; D might be TRBD2 (6 bases). Material for sequencing was CD8+ T cells from the margin of a lung tumor. This chain's CDR3 is CASGAGIGRRGPETQYF. CDR3 coding DNA: TGTGCCAGCGGGGCGGGGATCGGGCGCCGGGGCCCAGAGACGCAGTATTTT.